A single sample gave rise to the 23 T cell receptor beta chains below, sequenced in a study of cytomegalovirus exposure and HLA in healthy donors. The PCR employed 60 Vbeta primers together with 13 Jbeta primers. Method: immunoSEQ multiplex PCR; TCRdb's copy keeps in-frame clones and lacks some. The sample includes about 43,000 clones, approximately 80% seen only once; the top ten take 1.4%. Sequenced material: PBMCs. These TCRs come from a man aged 25-40 years in good health and CMV-seronegative.

The chain recombines TRBV2 with TRBJ2-3, with TRBD1 matching over 8 bases. The germline CDR1 and CDR2 sequences are SNHLY and FYNNEI. The ends lost 8 bases at V and 0 bases at J; junction bases unmatched: 7. The CDR3 has 15 residues. The DNA for the CDR3 is TGTGCCAGCCATAGACAGGGGCTTAGCACAGATACGCAGTATTTT. As protein: CASHRQGLSTDTQYF.

The CDR3 nucleotides read TGTGCCAGCAGCATTCGAACCGGGATAGCTACCAAGGACACTGAAGCTTTCTTT. Translating gives CASSIRTGIATKDTEAFF. The chain has TRBV21-1 and TRBJ1-1. TRBV21-1 is listed as a pseudogene. The CDR3 loop spans 18 amino acids.

The rearrangement links TRBV7-8 to TRBJ2-1; 16 nucleotides agree with TRBD2. V shed 2 bases, J shed 12 bases, and the junction held 10 bases outside the gene matches. The CDR3 length is 17 residues. Germline CDR1 reads SGHVS; CDR2 reads FQNEAQ. This CDR3 is CASSLMGLAGGQWGQFF. The CDR3 DNA reads as TGTGCCAGCAGCTTAATGGGACTAGCGGGAGGGCAGTGGGGGCAGTTCTTC. Based on the CDR3 plus reference TRBV7-8 and TRBJ2-1, the full variable domain is GAGVSQSPRYKVAKRGQDVALRCDPISGHVSLFWYQQALGQGPEFLTYFQNEAQLDKSGLPSDRFFAERPEGSVSTLKIQRTQQEDSAVYLCASSLMGLAGGQWGQFFGPGTRLTVL.

The rearrangement uses TRBV27 and TRBJ2-7, with 8 bases fitting TRBD2. The CDR3 totals 15 residues. Germline trimming cut 2 bases from V and 4 bases from J; bases unmatched to any gene: 7. Germline V CDR1 and CDR2: MNHEY, SMNVEV (reference sequence). CDR3 sequence: CASSLIAGRVYEQYF. The DNA of the CDR3 is TGTGCCAGCAGTTTAATAGCGGGACGTGTTTACGAGCAGTACTTC.

The chain links TRBV27 to TRBJ2-7; D might be TRBD2 (6 bases). The CDR3 runs to 14 residues. Germline V CDR1 and CDR2: MNHEY, SMNVEV (reference sequence). Trimming took off 4 bases at V and 6 bases at J, with 16 bases between the two ends. The chain's CDR3 is CASSSGTWLGEQYF. The CDR3 DNA is TGTGCCAGCAGTTCCGGGACTTGGCTGGGCGAGCAGTACTTC.

This sequence joins TRBV4-2 and TRBJ1-2, with TRBD1 identical over 8 bases. Germline values: CDR1 LGHNA, CDR2 YNFKEQ. The trim removed 4 bases at V and 0 bases at J, leaving 4 bases unmatched. The CDR3 covers 15 residues. The CDR3 sequence is CASSPGQGPNYGYTF. In nucleotides, the CDR3 is TGTGCCAGCAGCCCCGGACAGGGTCCTAACTATGGCTACACCTTC.

The CDR3 DNA sequence: TGCGCCAGCCTCATTGGCGGGGGCACAGATACGCAGTATTTT. This codes for CASLIGGGTDTQYF. The rearrangement links TRBV10-2 to TRBJ2-3; D possibly corresponds to TRBD2 (6 bases). This CDR3 has 14 amino acids. The V end was cut by 8 bases, the J end by 1 base, with 13 bases between. The germline gives CDR1 WSHSY, CDR2 SAAADI.

In DNA, the CDR3 is TGTGCCAGCAGCATAGGGGGGGCTGGGGCCAACGTCCTGACTTTC. This gives the protein CASSIGGAGANVLTF. V and J are TRBV7-9 and TRBJ2-6; D possibly corresponds to TRBD2 (7 bases). This CDR3 comprises 15 residues. In germline, CDR1 is SEHNR, CDR2 FQNEAQ (reference sequence). Trimming cost V 5 bases and J 2 bases, with 10 bases left between them.

The CDR3 protein is CASGSSGRSTDTQYF. CDR3 bases: TGTGCCAGCGGGAGTAGCGGGAGGAGCACAGATACGCAGTATTTT. The rearrangement links TRBV2 to TRBJ2-3, with TRBD2 identical over 10 bases. The germline V gene encodes CDR1 SNHLY and CDR2 FYNNEI. The CDR3 covers 15 residues. Trimming at V came to 8 bases and at J to 0 bases, leaving 5 bases not matched to a gene.

Only one count was recorded for this clone. The chain couples TRBV19 to TRBJ2-1, with 8 bases identical to TRBD2. The CDR3 contains 15 residues. Trimming removed 9 bases from V and 4 bases from J; junction bases left unmatched: 11. Germline assignment: CDR1 LNHDA and CDR2 SQIVND (reference sequence). The CDR3 region has the DNA TGTGCCAGCCACGGACTTACTAGCGGATACAATGAGCAGTTCTTC. Amino acid sequence: CASHGLTSGYNEQFF.

This chain joins TRBV7-9 and TRBJ2-1; 8 positions agree with TRBD2. The CDR3 sequence is 14 residues long. V was clipped by 3 bases and J by 8 bases; unmatched bases: 6. Germline V gene lookup returns CDR1 SEHNR and CDR2 FQNEAQ (reference sequence). The CDR3 region is CASSFGAGADEQFF. The CDR3, as DNA: TGTGCCAGCAGCTTCGGAGCGGGAGCGGATGAGCAGTTCTTC.

The CDR3 reads CASSPRETVYEQYF. In DNA, the CDR3 is TGTGCCAGCAGTCCCCGGGAGACGGTCTACGAGCAGTACTTC. The genes are TRBV27 and TRBJ2-5; the D gene is possibly TRBD2 (6 bases). The J call could be wrong; TRBJ2-7 is a better fit for the DNA end. Germline V gives CDR1 MNHEY, CDR2 SMNVEV (reference sequence). There are 14 residues in the CDR3.

The V gene is TRBV2, the J gene TRBJ2-7; 7 bases are shared with TRBD2. Germline assignment: CDR1 SNHLY and CDR2 FYNNEI. V lost 5 bases and J lost 7; bases outside the gene matches: 5. The CDR3 totals 12 residues. For the CDR3, the DNA is TGTGCCAGCAGTAAACTAGCGTTAGAGCAGTACTTC. This codes for CASSKLALEQYF.

The CDR3 bases are TGTGCCAGCAGTTTATGGGGGACTCCATCTTCCTACGAGCAGTACTTC. Residues: CASSLWGTPSSYEQYF. The chain recombines TRBV28 with TRBJ2-7; D may be TRBD2 (6 bases). Trimming removed 0 bases at V and 1 base at J, with 13 bases between. The germline CDR1 and CDR2 sequences are MDHEN and SYDVKM. The CDR3 runs 16 residues.

The CDR3 nucleotides read TGTGCCACCCATAGTGGCAGGGTCAGCAATCAGCCCCAGCATTTT. It specifies CATHSGRVSNQPQHF. This chain uses TRBV19 with TRBJ1-5; a possible D gene is TRBD1 (5 bases). CDR1 and CDR2 from the germline V gene are LNHDA and SQIVND (reference sequence). Trimming took off 10 bases at V and 1 base at J, with 17 bases between the two ends. This CDR3 is 15 amino acids long. Full variable domain (remainder filled in from reference TRBV19 and TRBJ1-5): DGGITQSPKYLFRKEGQNVTLSCEQNLNHDAMYWYRQDPGQGLRLIYYSQIVNDFQKGDIAEGYSVSREKKESFPLTVTSAQKNPTAFYLCATHSGRVSNQPQHFGDGTRLSIL.

The genes are TRBV11-2 and TRBJ1-1; D is undetermined. V was cut by 1 base and J by 7 bases, with 13 bases left in between. The CDR3 contains 14 residues. Looked up from germline, CDR1 is SGHAT and CDR2 is FQNNGV. CDR3 bases: TGTGCCAGCAGCTTAGCTTCAGGAGGGATTGAAGCTTTCTTT. It yields the protein CASSLASGGIEAFF. The whole variable domain, filled in from reference TRBV11-2 and TRBJ1-1, reads EAGVAQSPRYKIIEKRQSVAFWCNPISGHATLYWYQQILGQGPKLLIQFQNNGVVDDSQLPKDRFSAERLKGVDSTLKIQPAKLEDSAVYLCASSLASGGIEAFFGQGTRLTVV.

This chain uses TRBV4-3 with TRBJ2-2; TRBD2 is a possible D gene (6 bases). The germline CDR1 and CDR2 sequences are LGHNA and YSLEER. The V end lost 4 bases, the J end lost 7 bases, and 16 bases lay between the germline ends. The CDR3 extends over 15 amino acids. The CDR3 DNA reads TGCGCCAGCAGCCTCGGGGGAAAAGAAAACGGGGAGCTGTTTTTT. Translating it yields CASSLGGKENGELFF.

V is TRBV28 and J is TRBJ2-3, with 11 bases aligning to TRBD2. The CDR3 runs 13 residues. Trimming at V came to 9 bases and at J to 5 bases, leaving 4 bases not matched to a gene. Germline CDR1 is MDHEN and CDR2 is SYDVKM. The CDR3 DNA reads TGTGCCAGACTAGCGGGAGATTTAGATACGCAGTATTTT. Protein: CARLAGDLDTQYF.

The chain links TRBV5-4 to TRBJ1-4; TRBD1 matches at 10 bases. Trimming removed 3 bases from V and 5 bases from J; junction bases left unmatched: 4. This CDR3 comprises 15 residues. Germline CDR1 is SGHNT and CDR2 is YYREEE (reference sequence). The CDR3 sequence: CASSSPGQGNEKLFF. The DNA for the CDR3 is TGTGCCAGCAGCTCACCGGGACAGGGGAATGAAAAACTGTTTTTT.

This chain uses TRBV5-1 with TRBJ2-7, with TRBD2 matching 9 bases. After removal of 3 bases from V and 3 bases from J, the junction contained 7 bases not matched to a gene. CDR1 is SGHRS and CDR2 is YFSETQ in the germline V gene. This CDR3 is built from 15 residues. As DNA, the CDR3 is TGCGCCAGCAGCTGGGGGACTAGCCGGAGCTACGAGCAGTACTTC. The encoded protein is CASSWGTSRSYEQYF.

The chain recombines TRBV7-2 with TRBJ2-7; 8 bases fit TRBD2. This CDR3 has 14 amino acids. Germline loops: CDR1 SGHTA, CDR2 FQGNSA. J lost 5 bases, V lost 2 bases, and 5 bases had no gene match. In nucleotides, the CDR3 is TGTGCCAGCAGCTTAACCGGGACTAGTAACGAGCAGTACTTC. It encodes CASSLTGTSNEQYF.

The gene calls are TRBV9 and TRBJ2-1, with D unclear. Per the germline V gene, CDR1 is SGDLS and CDR2 is YYNGEE. The CDR3 spans 14 residues. Deletions cut 4 bases from V and 9 bases from J, with 17 bases between. The CDR3: CASSPQNRWSEQFF. In DNA, the CDR3 is TGTGCCAGCAGCCCCCAAAATCGGTGGAGTGAGCAGTTCTTC.

The chain joins TRBV10-3 to TRBJ2-7; TRBD1 might be the D (5 bases). The CDR3 extends over 14 amino acids. Germline V gene lookup returns CDR1 ENHRY and CDR2 SYGVKD. Trimming took 4 bases from V and 6 from J, leaving 16 bases between them. For the CDR3, the DNA is TGTGCCATCAGTGTGCAGGGTCTGGGCTCCGAGCAGTACTTC. Translation gives CAISVQGLGSEQYF.